The rows below give T cell receptor beta chains drawn from one sample of a study of cytomegalovirus exposure and HLA in healthy donors. The repertoire was sequenced with immunoSEQ multiplex PCR; TCRdb's copy has only in-frame clones and lacks some. The sample lists more than 150,000 clones, 80% occurring once. Material for sequencing was PBMCs. The receptor source for this set is a girl aged 10-17 years in good health and CMV-seropositive. Each CDR3 is given with its conserved first and last residue. The D gene is left open where the match is weak. Not every row has a clone size; where given, it reads once, few, many or a size class.

TRBJ1-2,TRBV9,.,.,CASSVATGQYGYTF,TGTGCCAGCAGCGTAGCTACAGGCCAGTATGGCTACACCTTC
TRBJ2-3,TRBV7-6,.,.,CASSSLDTQYF,TGTGCCAGCAGCTCTCTGGATACGCAGTATTTT
TRBJ1-4,TRBV29-1,.,TRBD1,CSVGDRGTTNEKLFF,TGCAGCGTTGGCGACAGGGGAACAACTAATGAAAAACTGTTTTTT
TRBJ2-7,TRBV15,few,TRBD1,CATSRVPQGAPYEQYF,TGTGCCACCAGCAGAGTCCCACAGGGGGCCCCCTACGAGCAGTACTTC
TRBJ2-1,TRBV27,once,TRBD2,CASSGSGSSYNEQFF,TGTGCCAGCAGTGGTAGCGGGAGCTCCTACAATGAGCAGTTCTTC
TRBJ2-7,TRBV15,.,TRBD1,CATSREQGIYEQYF,TGTGCCACCAGCAGAGAACAGGGGATCTACGAGCAGTACTTC
TRBJ2-3,TRBV7-3,.,TRBD2,CASSPSGRAGFLDTQYF,TGTGCCAGCAGCCCTAGCGGGAGGGCCGGGTTTTTAGATACGCAGTATTTT
TRBJ1-5,TRBV6-1,.,.,CASRGDRRDQPQHF,TGTGCCAGCAGGGGAGACAGGCGGGATCAGCCCCAGCATTTT
TRBJ2-1,TRBV7-3,.,TRBD2,CASSSGTSGNNEQFF,TGTGCCAGCAGCTCCGGGACTAGCGGTAACAATGAGCAGTTCTTC
TRBJ2-1,TRBV2,.,.,CASKGYNEQFF,TGTGCCAGCAAGGGGTACAATGAGCAGTTCTTC
TRBJ2-2,TRBV18,.,.,CASSFQAGRNTGELFF,TGTGCCAGCTCATTTCAGGCAGGGCGGAACACCGGGGAGCTGTTTTTT
TRBJ1-1,TRBV6-5,.,TRBD1,CASSYGQGGTEAFF,TGTGCCAGCAGTTATGGACAGGGCGGCACTGAAGCTTTCTTT
TRBJ1-2,TRBV2,.,.,CASSTWLEGPGGYTF,TGTGCCAGCAGTACCTGGTTGGAGGGGCCCGGGGGCTACACCTTC
TRBJ2-7,TRBV27,.,.,CASSLSPGPQYEQYF,TGTGCCAGCAGTTTATCCCCAGGCCCCCAGTACGAGCAGTACTTC
TRBJ2-7,TRBV15,.,TRBD2,CATESGLAGVEQYF,TGTGCCACCGAGTCGGGCCTAGCGGGAGTCGAGCAGTACTTC
TRBJ2-1,TRBV2,few,TRBD2,CASREASGGGFF,TGTGCCAGCAGGGAGGCTAGCGGTGGAGGGTTCTTC
TRBJ1-1,TRBV6-4,.,.,CASLCLQGDTEAFF,TGTGCCAGCTTATGTCTACAAGGGGACACTGAAGCTTTCTTT
TRBJ2-5,TRBV5-1,.,.,CASSLQGQETQYF,TGCGCCAGCAGCTTACAGGGACAAGAGACCCAGTACTTC
TRBJ2-5,TRBV10-1,.,.,CASSAAAQETQYF,TGCGCCAGCAGTGCGGCGGCCCAAGAGACCCAGTACTTC
TRBJ2-5,TRBV4-3,.,.,CASSQSGEPGETQYF,TGCGCCAGCAGCCAATCGGGAGAACCGGGGGAGACCCAGTACTTC
TRBJ2-5,TRBV15,few,TRBD2,CATSPRLAGEETQYF,TGTGCCACCAGCCCCAGACTAGCGGGAGAAGAGACCCAGTACTTC
TRBJ2-3,TRBV11-2,once,.,CASSVRGTDTQYF,TGTGCCAGCAGCGTCCGGGGGACAGATACGCAGTATTTT
TRBJ1-5,TRBV27,.,TRBD1,CASSLTGASSNQPQHF,TGTGCCAGCAGTCTTACAGGGGCGAGTAGCAATCAGCCCCAGCATTTT
TRBJ2-1,TRBV10-3,few,TRBD2,CAISEFLAENSYNEQFF,TGTGCCATCAGTGAATTTCTAGCGGAAAACTCCTACAATGAGCAGTTCTTC
TRBJ2-1,TRBV6-5,.,.,CASSYSTGETYNEQFF,TGTGCCAGCAGTTACTCGACGGGAGAAACCTACAATGAGCAGTTCTTC